Listed below are T cell receptor beta chains from one sample, sequenced in a study of cytomegalovirus exposure and HLA in healthy donors. Sequencing was performed with immunoSEQ multiplex PCR; in TCRdb, only in-frame clones are kept and a portion is missing. Among approximately 190,000 clones listed, roughly 80% were seen once. Sequencing input: PBMCs. The source is a woman in her 50s in good health and CMV-seropositive. CDR3s include the opening cysteine and the closing phenylalanine or tryptophan. The D gene is left open where the match is weak. Clone size is stated in some rows and not others, as once, few, many or a class when expanded.

v_call	clone_size	j_call	d_call	cdr3_aa	cdr3_nt
TRBV19	.	TRBJ2-3	TRBD1	CASSIGAATGVYTQYF	TGTGCCAGTAGTATAGGGGCGGCGACAGGGGTATATACGCAGTATTTT
TRBV5-4	.	TRBJ2-3	TRBD2	CASSSGLGGTDTQYF	TGTGCCAGCAGCTCTGGACTAGGAGGGACAGATACGCAGTATTTT
TRBV5-1	.	TRBJ2-7	.	CASSLGGQAYEQYF	TGCGCCAGCAGCTTGGGGGGGCAGGCCTACGAGCAGTACTTC
TRBV20-1	.	TRBJ2-5	.	CSANQETQYF	TGCAGTGCTAATCAGGAGACCCAGTACTTC
TRBV19	.	TRBJ2-5	TRBD2	CASVASGEQETRYF	TGTGCCAGTGTTGCTAGCGGGGAACAAGAGACCCGGTACTTC
TRBV7-9	.	TRBJ2-7	TRBD1	CSSKPGQGYEQYF	TGTTCCAGCAAACCGGGACAGGGATACGAGCAGTACTTC
TRBV7-8	.	TRBJ2-2	TRBD1	CASSSLQGANTGELFF	TGTGCCAGCAGCTCATTACAGGGGGCGAACACCGGGGAGCTGTTTTTT
TRBV28	.	TRBJ2-5	.	CASRGAEETQYF	TGTGCCAGCAGGGGCGCCGAGGAGACCCAGTACTTC
TRBV5-1	once	TRBJ2-2	TRBD2	CASSLRSRLAGNTGELFF	TGCGCCAGCAGCTTAAGGTCGCGCCTAGCGGGTAACACCGGGGAGCTGTTTTTT
TRBV28	.	TRBJ1-5	TRBD1	CASSPGTGPPAQHF	TGTGCCAGCAGTCCCGGGACAGGGCCCCCGGCCCAGCATTTT
TRBV2	.	TRBJ2-5	TRBD1	CASSAGTGGNFGETQYF	TGTGCCAGCAGTGCCGGGACAGGGGGTAATTTTGGAGAGACCCAGTACTTC